This is a list of T cell receptor beta chains from one sample in a study of cytomegalovirus exposure and HLA in healthy donors. Sequencing was performed with immunoSEQ multiplex PCR; in TCRdb, only in-frame clones are kept and a portion is missing. The sample lists about 120,000 clones; about 85% were seen once. Sequencing was done on a sample of PBMCs. These receptors originate from a woman aged 25 to 45 in good health and CMV-seronegative. Both conserved end residues are part of each CDR3. A D gene is named only where the DNA matches it firmly. Part of the rows lack a size; the others show once, few, many or a class for expanded clones.

>TRBD1|TRBV4-1|NA|TRBJ1-5|17
CASSRDLLGQAVVSQHF
TGCGCCAGCAGCCGAGACCTGCTTGGACAGGCAGTAGTGTCCCAGCATTTT
>TRBD2|TRBV5-1|NA|TRBJ2-1|15
CASSPGSGGANEQFF
TGCGCCAGCAGCCCAGGGAGCGGGGGGGCCAATGAGCAGTTCTTC
>TRBD1|TRBV6-6|few|TRBJ2-3|15
CASTQLGQGQATQYF
TGTGCCAGCACCCAACTCGGACAGGGCCAGGCTACGCAGTATTTT
>NA|TRBV7-2|NA|TRBJ2-1|15
CASSFLGSSYNEQFF
TGTGCCAGCAGCTTTCTCGGGAGCTCCTACAATGAGCAGTTCTTC
>NA|TRBV5-1|NA|TRBJ1-3|14
CASSPGNSGNTIYF
TGCGCCAGCAGCCCGGGGAACTCTGGAAACACCATATATTTT
>NA|TRBV6-1|NA|TRBJ2-1|16
CASSEEGRVAYNEQFF
TGTGCCAGCAGTGAAGAGGGCAGGGTGGCCTACAATGAGCAGTTCTTC
>NA|TRBV5-1|NA|TRBJ2-3|14
CASSLVAPTDTQYF
TGCGCCAGCAGCTTGGTGGCACCCACAGATACGCAGTATTTT
>TRBD2|TRBV15|few|TRBJ2-2|17
CATSRGGSGGNTGELFF
TGTGCCACCAGCAGAGGAGGTAGCGGGGGGAACACCGGGGAGCTGTTTTTT
>NA|TRBV11-3|NA|TRBJ1-1|14
CASSPDRSYTEAFF
TGTGCCAGCAGCCCCGACAGGTCTTACACTGAAGCTTTCTTT
>TRBD1|TRBV6-6|few|TRBJ1-2|16
CASSSSSTGGAYGYTF
TGTGCCAGCAGTTCAAGTTCAACAGGGGGCGCCTATGGCTACACCTTC
>TRBD1|TRBV15|NA|TRBJ1-4|17
CATSRGQTGQGSEKLFF
TGTGCCACCAGCAGAGGTCAAACGGGACAGGGTAGCGAAAAACTGTTTTTT
>NA|TRBV15|NA|TRBJ1-4|16
CATSREGGRVSEKLFF
TGTGCCACCAGCAGGGAAGGGGGTAGAGTAAGTGAAAAACTGTTTTTT
>TRBD1|TRBV6-6|NA|TRBJ2-3|16
CASSSPTGGGSDTQYF
TGTGCCAGCAGTTCCCCGACAGGGGGCGGTTCAGATACGCAGTATTTT
>NA|TRBV7-2|NA|TRBJ2-2|16
CASSQRAGLGTGELFF
TGTGCCAGCAGCCAGCGGGCAGGGTTGGGAACCGGGGAGCTGTTTTTT
>NA|TRBV2|NA|TRBJ2-7|14
CASRRTYFSYEQYF
TGTGCCAGCAGAAGGACTTACTTCTCCTACGAGCAGTACTTC
>TRBD1|TRBV11-2|NA|TRBJ1-1|15
CASSRRDRPNTEAFF
TGTGCCAGCAGCAGAAGGGACAGGCCGAACACTGAAGCTTTCTTT
>TRBD1|TRBV7-2|few|TRBJ1-2|14
CASSPRGQGDGYTF
TGTGCCAGCAGCCCCAGGGGACAGGGAGATGGCTACACCTTC
>NA|TRBV5-1|NA|TRBJ2-2|14
CASTRGVNDGELFF
TGCGCCAGCACCAGGGGGGTGAACGACGGGGAGCTGTTTTTT
>NA|TRBV28|NA|TRBJ1-4|12
CASSSTNEKLFF
TGTGCCAGCAGCTCAACTAATGAAAAACTGTTTTTT
>TRBD1|TRBV6-4|NA|TRBJ1-2|15
CASSPGTGGIYGYTF
TGTGCCAGCAGCCCAGGGACAGGGGGAATTTATGGCTACACCTTC
>TRBD1|TRBV5-1|NA|TRBJ1-1|16
CASSWGQGAPSTEAFF
TGCGCCAGCAGCTGGGGACAGGGGGCGCCGTCCACTGAAGCTTTCTTT
>TRBD1|TRBV7-9|few|TRBJ2-3|15
CASSLAQGAADTQYF
TGTGCCAGCAGCTTAGCACAGGGGGCTGCAGATACGCAGTATTTT
>NA|TRBV27|NA|TRBJ1-3|15
CASRPNRAAGNTIYF
TGTGCCAGCAGACCCAACAGGGCTGCTGGAAACACCATATATTTT
>NA|TRBV2|NA|TRBJ2-1|15
CASRTGRGSYNEQFF
TGTGCCAGCAGGACCGGGCGGGGCTCCTACAATGAGCAGTTCTTC
>NA|TRBV5-1|NA|TRBJ2-1|15
CASSLTTGSYNEQFF
TGCGCCAGCAGCCTTACCACAGGTTCCTACAATGAGCAGTTCTTC
>TRBD1|TRBV19|NA|TRBJ1-6|15
CASSSTGQGNSPLHF
TGTGCCAGTAGTTCAACGGGACAGGGGAATTCACCCCTCCACTTT
>TRBD1|TRBV19|NA|TRBJ1-6|15
CASSIMDRPDSPLHF
TGTGCCAGTAGTATCATGGACAGGCCAGATTCACCCCTCCACTTT
>TRBD2|TRBV6-6|NA|TRBJ2-5|15
CASGPSGGTQETQYF
TGTGCCAGCGGTCCTAGCGGGGGGACCCAAGAGACCCAGTACTTC
>NA|TRBV1|NA|TRBJ1-2|14
CTSSHRGGGYGYTF
TGCACCAGCAGCCACCGCGGAGGAGGCTATGGCTACACCTTC
>NA|TRBV5-1|NA|TRBJ1-3|16
CASSLLELRSGNTIYF
TGCGCCAGCAGCCTTCTGGAGCTTCGCTCTGGAAACACCATATATTTT
>TRBD1|TRBV10-1|once|TRBJ2-3|16
CASSESHRGQGDTQYF
TGCGCCAGCAGTGAGTCACACAGGGGGCAAGGAGATACGCAGTATTTT
>TRBD1|TRBV15|NA|TRBJ2-2|15
CATSRGQVGTGELFF
TGTGCCACCAGCAGGGGACAGGTTGGCACCGGGGAGCTGTTTTTT
>NA|TRBV2|NA|TRBJ2-7|14
CASTEDSRIYEQYF
TGTGCCAGCACCGAAGACAGCCGGATATACGAGCAGTACTTC
>NA|TRBV7-9|NA|TRBJ1-5|14
CATGREDSNQPQHF
TGTGCCACCGGGAGGGAGGATAGCAATCAGCCCCAGCATTTT
>NA|TRBV2|NA|TRBJ1-4|14
CASSDSQVTGKLFF
TGTGCCAGCAGTGACTCACAGGTCACGGGAAAACTGTTTTTT
>NA|TRBV7-2|NA|TRBJ1-3|13
CASSLDRVDTIYF
TGTGCCAGCAGCTTAGACAGGGTGGACACCATATATTTT
>NA|TRBV7-8|few|TRBJ1-4|15
CASSLRGATNEKLFF
TGTGCCAGCAGCTTACGGGGGGCAACTAATGAAAAACTGTTTTTT
>TRBD2|TRBV27|NA|TRBJ2-3|18
CASSLRLLAGVSTDTQYF
TGTGCCAGCAGTTTACGCTTACTAGCGGGGGTTAGCACAGATACGCAGTATTTT
>TRBD1|TRBV19|NA|TRBJ1-2|14
CASRSTGANYGYTF
TGTGCCAGTAGGAGCACAGGGGCTAACTATGGCTACACCTTC
>TRBD2|TRBV19|NA|TRBJ2-7|17
CASSPPPGLASSYEQYF
TGTGCCAGTAGTCCCCCGCCGGGACTAGCGAGCTCCTACGAGCAGTACTTC
>TRBD2|TRBV7-9|once|TRBJ2-5|17
CASSYSGERGRQETQYF
TGTGCCAGCAGCTATAGCGGCGAGCGGGGGCGTCAAGAGACCCAGTACTTC
>NA|TRBV6-1|NA|TRBJ2-3|14
CASSGRKSTDTQYF
TGTGCCAGCAGTGGTCGTAAAAGCACAGATACGCAGTATTTT
>TRBD1|TRBV19|NA|TRBJ1-1|16
CASSSPPHRGGTEAFF
TGTGCCAGTAGTAGTCCTCCCCACAGGGGAGGCACTGAAGCTTTCTTT
>NA|TRBV6-6|NA|TRBJ2-3|11
CASSGGDTQYF
TGTGCCAGCAGCGGGGGAGATACGCAGTATTTT
>NA|TRBV19|NA|TRBJ1-2|13
CASREQGLNGYTF
TGTGCCAGTAGAGAACAGGGTCTGAATGGCTACACCTTC
>TRBD2|TRBV6-6|NA|TRBJ2-7|15
CATALFVGRDYEQYF
TGTGCCACCGCCCTCTTTGTAGGGAGGGACTACGAGCAGTACTTC
>TRBD1|TRBV5-1|NA|TRBJ1-3|15
CASSFDRASGNTIYF
TGCGCCAGCAGCTTTGACAGGGCATCTGGAAACACCATATATTTT
>NA|TRBV5-5|NA|TRBJ1-2|15
CASSPQPLSNYGYTF
TGTGCCAGCAGCCCCCAACCACTGAGTAACTATGGCTACACCTTC
>TRBD2|TRBV29-1|NA|TRBJ2-1|14
CSVGTTLASNEQFF
TGCAGCGTTGGGACCACACTAGCGAGCAATGAGCAGTTCTTC
>NA|TRBV28|NA|TRBJ2-1|13
CASKKGTYNEQFF
TGTGCCAGCAAAAAGGGGACCTACAATGAGCAGTTCTTC
>NA|TRBV6-5|NA|TRBJ2-2|15
CASSYGPGWTGELFF
TGTGCCAGCAGTTACGGCCCAGGATGGACCGGGGAGCTGTTTTTT
>NA|TRBV5-8|NA|TRBJ1-5|14
CASNPGSSNQPQHF
TGTGCCAGCAACCCGGGTTCTAGCAATCAGCCCCAGCATTTT
>NA|TRBV11-3|few|TRBJ1-4|19
CASSLPPATFTATNEKLFF
TGTGCCAGCAGCTTACCCCCCGCGACATTTACAGCAACTAATGAAAAACTGTTTTTT
>NA|TRBV11-2|once|TRBJ2-3|15
CASSTWGLCTDTQYF
TGTGCCAGCAGCACCTGGGGACTCTGCACAGATACGCAGTATTTT
>TRBD1|TRBV30|NA|TRBJ1-5|14
CAWSNTGGNQPQHF
TGTGCCTGGAGCAACACAGGGGGCAATCAGCCCCAGCATTTT
>NA|TRBV27|NA|TRBJ2-3|15
CASSLGGGGTDTQYF
TGTGCCAGCAGTTTGGGGGGAGGTGGTACAGATACGCAGTATTTT
>NA|TRBV5-1|NA|TRBJ2-2|16
CASSLVGAANTGELFF
TGCGCCAGCAGCTTGGTAGGGGCAGCGAACACCGGGGAGCTGTTTTTT
>TRBD2|TRBV14|NA|TRBJ2-3|18
CASSQPGLAGGRTDTQYF
TGTGCCAGCAGCCAACCGGGACTAGCGGGGGGGAGGACAGATACGCAGTATTTT
>NA|TRBV9|NA|TRBJ2-7|14
CASSPPDTTYEQYF
TGTGCCAGCAGCCCACCGGACACTACCTACGAGCAGTACTTC
>NA|TRBV5-8|NA|TRBJ1-6|16
CASSWTASSYNSPLHF
TGTGCCAGCAGCTGGACAGCGAGCTCCTATAATTCACCCCTCCACTTT